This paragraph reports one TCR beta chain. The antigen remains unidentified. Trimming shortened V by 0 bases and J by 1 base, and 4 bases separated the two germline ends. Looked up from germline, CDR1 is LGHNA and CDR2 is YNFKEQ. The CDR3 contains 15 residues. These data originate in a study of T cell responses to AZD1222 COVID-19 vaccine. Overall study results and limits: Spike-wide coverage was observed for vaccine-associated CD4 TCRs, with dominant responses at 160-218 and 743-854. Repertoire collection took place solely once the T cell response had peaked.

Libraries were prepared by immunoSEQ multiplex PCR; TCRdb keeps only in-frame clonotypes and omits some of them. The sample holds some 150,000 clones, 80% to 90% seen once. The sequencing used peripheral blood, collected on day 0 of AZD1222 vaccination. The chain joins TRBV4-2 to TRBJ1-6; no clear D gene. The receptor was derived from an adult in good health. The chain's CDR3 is CASSQDRSYNSPLHF. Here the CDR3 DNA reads TGTGCCAGCAGCCAAGACAGGTCCTATAATTCACCCCTCCACTTT.